This is a list of T cell receptor beta chains from one sample in a study of cytomegalovirus exposure and HLA in healthy donors. TCRdb's table, derived via immunoSEQ multiplex PCR, lists solely in-frame clones and lacks some. The sample contains 150,000 to 200,000 clones, more than 75% of which appear only once. Sequenced material: PBMCs. The receptors originated from a young woman in good health and CMV-seronegative. Both conserved end residues are part of each CDR3. The D gene is left open where the match is weak. Part of the rows lack a size; the others show once, few, many or a class for expanded clones.

D gene	clone size	V gene	J gene	CDR3 protein	CDR3 DNA
.	.	TRBV27	TRBJ1-1	CASSPLPGEAFF	TGTGCCAGCAGTCCCCTCCCAGGTGAAGCTTTCTTT
.	few	TRBV20-1	TRBJ2-7	CSARLHEQYF	TGCAGTGCTAGACTACACGAGCAGTACTTC
TRBD1	.	TRBV29-1	TRBJ1-2	CSVEGTGGDYGYTF	TGCAGCGTTGAAGGGACAGGGGGCGACTATGGCTACACCTTC
TRBD1	.	TRBV5-4	TRBJ2-7	CASSYDRVGEQYF	TGTGCCAGCAGCTATGACAGGGTGGGCGAGCAGTACTTC
TRBD1	.	TRBV6-1	TRBJ1-5	CASNPGQFYQPQHF	TGTGCCAGCAATCCGGGACAGTTTTATCAGCCCCAGCATTTT
.	.	TRBV27	TRBJ2-3	CASSFSSTDTQYF	TGTGCCAGCAGTTTTTCGAGCACAGATACGCAGTATTTT
.	.	TRBV5-6	TRBJ2-7	CASSTDRQGSYEQYF	TGTGCCAGCAGCACTGACAGGCAGGGCTCCTACGAGCAGTACTTC
TRBD1	few	TRBV5-1	TRBJ2-5	CASSGTGGETQYF	TGCGCCAGCAGTGGGACAGGGGGGGAGACCCAGTACTTC
.	.	TRBV20-1	TRBJ2-2	CSALGVGELFF	TGCAGTGCCCTCGGTGTCGGGGAGCTGTTTTTT
.	.	TRBV5-1	TRBJ1-3	CASSLVGSDSGNTIYF	TGCGCCAGCAGCTTGGTGGGGAGCGACTCTGGAAACACCATATATTTT